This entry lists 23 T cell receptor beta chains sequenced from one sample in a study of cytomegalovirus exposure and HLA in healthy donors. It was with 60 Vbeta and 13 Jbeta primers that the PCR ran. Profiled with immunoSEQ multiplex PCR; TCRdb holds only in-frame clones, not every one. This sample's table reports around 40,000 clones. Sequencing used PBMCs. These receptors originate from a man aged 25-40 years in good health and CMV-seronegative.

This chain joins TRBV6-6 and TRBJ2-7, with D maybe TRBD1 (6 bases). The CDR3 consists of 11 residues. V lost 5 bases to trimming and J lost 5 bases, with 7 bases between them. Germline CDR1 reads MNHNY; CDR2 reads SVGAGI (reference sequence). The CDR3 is CASSRQDEQYF. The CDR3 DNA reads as TGTGCCAGCAGTAGACAGGACGAGCAGTACTTC.

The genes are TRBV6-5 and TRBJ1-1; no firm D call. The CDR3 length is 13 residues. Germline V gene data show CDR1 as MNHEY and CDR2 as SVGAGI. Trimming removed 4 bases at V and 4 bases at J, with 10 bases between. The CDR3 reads CASSSRFGTEAFF. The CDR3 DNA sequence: TGTGCCAGCAGTTCGAGATTCGGCACTGAAGCTTTCTTT.

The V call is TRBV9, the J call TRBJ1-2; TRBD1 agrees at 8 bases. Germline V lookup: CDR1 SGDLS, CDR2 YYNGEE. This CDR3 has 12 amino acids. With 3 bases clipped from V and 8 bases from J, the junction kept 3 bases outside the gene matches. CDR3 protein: CASSAGGEGYTF. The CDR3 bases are TGTGCCAGCAGCGCAGGGGGCGAGGGCTACACCTTC.

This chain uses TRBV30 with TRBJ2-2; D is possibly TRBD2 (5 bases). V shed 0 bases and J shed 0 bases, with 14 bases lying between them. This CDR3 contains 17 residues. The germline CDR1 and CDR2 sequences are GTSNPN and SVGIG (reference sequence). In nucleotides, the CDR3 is TGTGCCTGGAGTGTACGGGGTCCACTTCCGAACACCGGGGAGCTGTTTTTT. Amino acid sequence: CAWSVRGPLPNTGELFF.

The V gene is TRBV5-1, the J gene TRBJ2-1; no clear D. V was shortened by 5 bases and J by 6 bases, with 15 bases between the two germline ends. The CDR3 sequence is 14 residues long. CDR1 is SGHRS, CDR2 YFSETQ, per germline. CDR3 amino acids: CASSGGPPANEQFF. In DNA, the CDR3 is TGCGCCAGCAGTGGCGGTCCCCCGGCCAATGAGCAGTTCTTC.

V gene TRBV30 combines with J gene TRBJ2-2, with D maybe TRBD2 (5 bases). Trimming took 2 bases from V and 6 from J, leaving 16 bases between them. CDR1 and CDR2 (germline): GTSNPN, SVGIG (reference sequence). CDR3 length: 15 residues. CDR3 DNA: TGTGCCTGGAGTTCCCTTCTCCGGGAAGCCGGGGAGCTGTTTTTT. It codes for CAWSSLLREAGELFF.

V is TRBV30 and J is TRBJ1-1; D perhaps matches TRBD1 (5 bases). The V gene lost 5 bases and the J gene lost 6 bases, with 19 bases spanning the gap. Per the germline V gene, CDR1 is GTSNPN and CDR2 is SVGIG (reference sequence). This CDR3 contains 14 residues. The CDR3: CAWGPGVRGAEAFF. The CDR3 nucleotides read TGTGCCTGGGGCCCGGGGGTCCGGGGGGCTGAAGCTTTCTTT.

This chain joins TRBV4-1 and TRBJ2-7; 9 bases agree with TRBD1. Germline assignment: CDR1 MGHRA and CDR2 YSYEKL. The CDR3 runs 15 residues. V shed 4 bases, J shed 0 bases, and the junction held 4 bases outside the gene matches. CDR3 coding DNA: TGCGCCAGCAGCCCCGACAGGGGGGACTCCTACGAGCAGTACTTC. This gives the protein CASSPDRGDSYEQYF.

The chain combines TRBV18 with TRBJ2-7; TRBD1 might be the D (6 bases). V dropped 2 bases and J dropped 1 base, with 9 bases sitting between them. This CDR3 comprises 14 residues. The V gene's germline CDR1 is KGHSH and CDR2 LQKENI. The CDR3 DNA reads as TGTGCCAGCTCACCAATTGGACAGTCCTACGAGCAGTACTTC. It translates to CASSPIGQSYEQYF.

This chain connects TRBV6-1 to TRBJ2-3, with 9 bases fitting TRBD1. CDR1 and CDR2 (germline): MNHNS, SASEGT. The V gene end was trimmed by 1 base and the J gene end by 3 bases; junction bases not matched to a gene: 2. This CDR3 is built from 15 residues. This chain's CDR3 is CASSEETGGTDTQYF. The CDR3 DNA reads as TGTGCCAGCAGTGAAGAGACAGGGGGGACAGATACGCAGTATTTT.

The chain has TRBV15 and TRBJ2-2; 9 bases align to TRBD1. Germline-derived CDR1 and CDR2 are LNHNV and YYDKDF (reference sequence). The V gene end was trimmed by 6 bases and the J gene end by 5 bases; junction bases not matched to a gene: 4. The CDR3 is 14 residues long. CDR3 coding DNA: TGTGCCACCAGACACAGGGGGCAGACCGGGGAGCTGTTTTTT. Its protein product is CATRHRGQTGELFF.

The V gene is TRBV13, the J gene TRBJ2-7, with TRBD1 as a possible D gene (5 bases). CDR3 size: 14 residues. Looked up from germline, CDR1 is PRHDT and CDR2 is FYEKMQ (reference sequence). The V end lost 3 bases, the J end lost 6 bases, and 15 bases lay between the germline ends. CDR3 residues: CASSFIQGMGEQYF. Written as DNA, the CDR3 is TGTGCCAGCAGCTTCATCCAGGGTATGGGCGAGCAGTACTTC.

DNA for the CDR3: TGTGCCAGCTCACCCGGAATTACTAATACGAATGAGCAGTTCTTC. The encoded protein is CASSPGITNTNEQFF. The J gene is TRBJ2-1, the V gene TRBV18; D gene unclear. V was pared by 3 bases and J by 7 bases, with 16 bases between. The CDR3 totals 15 residues. Germline values: CDR1 KGHSH, CDR2 LQKENI.

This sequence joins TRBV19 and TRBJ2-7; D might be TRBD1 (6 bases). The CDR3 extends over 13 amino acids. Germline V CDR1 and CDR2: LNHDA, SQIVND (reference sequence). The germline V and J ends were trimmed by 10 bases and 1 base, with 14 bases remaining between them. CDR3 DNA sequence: TGTGCCACACGACAGGACCAATCCTACGAGCAGTACTTC. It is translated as CATRQDQSYEQYF.

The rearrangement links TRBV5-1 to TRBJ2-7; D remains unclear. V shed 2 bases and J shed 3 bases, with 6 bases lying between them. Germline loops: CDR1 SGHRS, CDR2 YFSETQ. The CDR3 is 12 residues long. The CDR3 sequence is CASSFGGYEQYF. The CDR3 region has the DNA TGCGCCAGCAGCTTCGGCGGCTACGAGCAGTACTTC.

DNA for the CDR3: TGTGCCAGCAGCTTAAGCAGGGCCCCCAATTCACCCCTCCACTTT. This translates into CASSLSRAPNSPLHF. The chain couples TRBV7-2 to TRBJ1-6, with TRBD1 as a possible D gene (5 bases). Germline V gene lookup returns CDR1 SGHTA and CDR2 FQGNSA. The length of the CDR3 is 15 residues. V was cut by 2 bases and J by 7 bases, with 12 bases left in between. Using reference TRBV7-2 and TRBJ1-6 for the parts outside the CDR3, the full variable domain is GAGVSQSPSNKVTEKGKDVELRCDPISGHTALYWYRQSLGQGLEFLIYFQGNSAPDKSGLPSDRFSAERTGGSVSTLTIQRTQQEDSAVYLCASSLSRAPNSPLHFGNGTRLTVT.

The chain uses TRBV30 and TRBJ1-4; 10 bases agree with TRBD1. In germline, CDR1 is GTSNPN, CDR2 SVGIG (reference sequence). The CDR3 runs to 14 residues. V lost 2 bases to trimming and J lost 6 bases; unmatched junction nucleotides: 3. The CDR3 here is CAWSSGTGDEKLFF. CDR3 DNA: TGTGCCTGGAGTTCCGGGACAGGGGATGAAAAACTGTTTTTT.

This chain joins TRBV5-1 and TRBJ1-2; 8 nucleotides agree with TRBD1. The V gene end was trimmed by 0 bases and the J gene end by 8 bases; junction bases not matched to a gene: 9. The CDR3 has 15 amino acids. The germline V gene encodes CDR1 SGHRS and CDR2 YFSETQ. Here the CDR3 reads CASSLDPGGFGGYTF. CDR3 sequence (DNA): TGCGCCAGCAGCTTGGACCCAGGGGGCTTCGGCGGCTACACCTTC.

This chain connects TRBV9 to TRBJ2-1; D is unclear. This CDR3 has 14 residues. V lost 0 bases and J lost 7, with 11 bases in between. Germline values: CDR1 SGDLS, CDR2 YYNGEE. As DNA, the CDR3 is TGTGCCAGCAGCGTAGACCCAGTTGTGAATGAGCAGTTCTTC. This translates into CASSVDPVVNEQFF. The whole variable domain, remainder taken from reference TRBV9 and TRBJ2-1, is DSGVTQTPKHLITATGQRVTLRCSPRSGDLSVYWYQQSLDQGLQFLIQYYNGEERAKGNILERFSAQQFPDLHSELNLSSLELGDSALYFCASSVDPVVNEQFFGPGTRLTVL.

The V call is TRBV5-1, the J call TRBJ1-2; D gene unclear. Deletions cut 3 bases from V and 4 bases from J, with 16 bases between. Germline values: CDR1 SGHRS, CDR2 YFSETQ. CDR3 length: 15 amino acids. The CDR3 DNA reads TGCGCCAGCAGCTCTTCGGAGCGCCCCTTCTATGGCTACACCTTC. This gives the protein CASSSSERPFYGYTF.

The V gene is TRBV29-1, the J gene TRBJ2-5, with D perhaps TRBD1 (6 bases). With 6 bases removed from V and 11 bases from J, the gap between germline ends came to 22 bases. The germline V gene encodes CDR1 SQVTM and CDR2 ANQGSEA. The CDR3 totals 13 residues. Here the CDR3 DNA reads TGCAGCGTCCTTAGTGGACAGAACCCTGAGCAGTACTTC. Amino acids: CSVLSGQNPEQYF.

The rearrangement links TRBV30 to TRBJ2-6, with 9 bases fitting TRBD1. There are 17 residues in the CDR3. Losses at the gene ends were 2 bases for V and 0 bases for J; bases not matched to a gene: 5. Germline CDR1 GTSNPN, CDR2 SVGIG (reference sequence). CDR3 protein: CAWSRDRAISGANVLTF. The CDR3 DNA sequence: TGTGCCTGGAGTAGGGACAGGGCGATCTCTGGGGCCAACGTCCTGACTTTC.

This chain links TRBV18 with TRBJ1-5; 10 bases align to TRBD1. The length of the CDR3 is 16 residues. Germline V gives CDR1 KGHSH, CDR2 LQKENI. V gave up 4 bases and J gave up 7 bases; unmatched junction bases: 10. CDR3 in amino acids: CASSRTGGTGDQPQHF. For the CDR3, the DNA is TGTGCCAGCTCACGCACGGGTGGGACAGGGGACCAGCCCCAGCATTTT.